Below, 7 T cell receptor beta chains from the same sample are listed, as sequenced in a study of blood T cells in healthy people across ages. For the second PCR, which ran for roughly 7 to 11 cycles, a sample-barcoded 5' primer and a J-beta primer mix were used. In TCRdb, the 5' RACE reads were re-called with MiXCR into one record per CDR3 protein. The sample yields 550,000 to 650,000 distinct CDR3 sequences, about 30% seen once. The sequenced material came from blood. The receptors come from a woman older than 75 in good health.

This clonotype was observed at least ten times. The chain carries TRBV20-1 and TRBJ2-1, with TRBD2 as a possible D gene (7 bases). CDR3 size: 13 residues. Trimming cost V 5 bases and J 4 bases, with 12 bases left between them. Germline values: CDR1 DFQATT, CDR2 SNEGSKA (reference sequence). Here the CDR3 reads CSAPGGGYNEQFF. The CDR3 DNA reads TGCAGTGCTCCGGGGGGCGGGTACAATGAGCAGTTCTTC.

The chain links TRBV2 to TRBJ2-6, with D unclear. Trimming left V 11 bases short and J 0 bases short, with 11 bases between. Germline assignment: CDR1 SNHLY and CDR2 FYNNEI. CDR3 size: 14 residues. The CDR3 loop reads CAVTALSGANVLTF. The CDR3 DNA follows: TGTGCCGTGACGGCACTCTCTGGGGCCAACGTCCTGACTTTC.

The CDR3 bases are TGTGCCAGCAGCCAAGTAGCGGGGGGGCACCTTTACACCGGGGAGCTGTTTTTT. Protein product: CASSQVAGGHLYTGELFF. The chain links TRBV3-1 to TRBJ2-2; 11 bases are a match to TRBD2. The germline V gene has CDR1 LGHDT and CDR2 YNNKEL (reference sequence). The ends lost 1 base at V and 3 bases at J; junction bases unmatched: 7. CDR3 length: 18 residues.

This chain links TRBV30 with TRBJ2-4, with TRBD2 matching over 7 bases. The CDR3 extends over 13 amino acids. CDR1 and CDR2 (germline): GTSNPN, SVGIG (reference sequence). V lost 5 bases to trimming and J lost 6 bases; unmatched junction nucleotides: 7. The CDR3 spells CAWGSTGGNIQYF. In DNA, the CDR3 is TGTGCCTGGGGTTCCACGGGGGGAAACATTCAGTACTTC.

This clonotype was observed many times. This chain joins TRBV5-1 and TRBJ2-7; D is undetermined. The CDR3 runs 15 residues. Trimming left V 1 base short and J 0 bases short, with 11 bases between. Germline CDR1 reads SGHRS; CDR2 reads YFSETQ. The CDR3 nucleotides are TGCGCCAGCAGCTTGACCCCTCCTACCTCCTACGAGCAGTACTTC. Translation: CASSLTPPTSYEQYF.

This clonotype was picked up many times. DNA of the CDR3: TGTGCCAGCAGCCTGGGGAGCGCCCTACATACAGATACGCAGTATTTT. This encodes CASSLGSALHTDTQYF. J is TRBJ2-3 and V is TRBV9; D is possibly TRBD2 (5 bases). Germline CDR1 SGDLS, CDR2 YYNGEE. Trimming stripped 4 bases from V and 3 bases from J, with 18 bases between. The CDR3 runs 16 residues. The full variable domain, rest sourced from reference TRBV9 and TRBJ2-3, is DSGVTQTPKHLITATGQRVTLRCSPRSGDLSVYWYQQSLDQGLQFLIQYYNGEERAKGNILERFSAQQFPDLHSELNLSSLELGDSALYFCASSLGSALHTDTQYFGPGTRLTVL.

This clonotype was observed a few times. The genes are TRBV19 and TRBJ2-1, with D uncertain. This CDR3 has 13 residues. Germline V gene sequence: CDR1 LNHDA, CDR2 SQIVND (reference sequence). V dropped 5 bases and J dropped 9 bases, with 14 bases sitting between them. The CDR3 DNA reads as TGTGCCAGTAGTTCCCGTACCCGACTTGAGCAGTTCTTC. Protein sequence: CASSSRTRLEQFF. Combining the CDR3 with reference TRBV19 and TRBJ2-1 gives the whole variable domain DGGITQSPKYLFRKEGQNVTLSCEQNLNHDAMYWYRQDPGQGLRLIYYSQIVNDFQKGDIAEGYSVSREKKESFPLTVTSAQKNPTAFYLCASSSRTRLEQFFGPGTRLTVL.